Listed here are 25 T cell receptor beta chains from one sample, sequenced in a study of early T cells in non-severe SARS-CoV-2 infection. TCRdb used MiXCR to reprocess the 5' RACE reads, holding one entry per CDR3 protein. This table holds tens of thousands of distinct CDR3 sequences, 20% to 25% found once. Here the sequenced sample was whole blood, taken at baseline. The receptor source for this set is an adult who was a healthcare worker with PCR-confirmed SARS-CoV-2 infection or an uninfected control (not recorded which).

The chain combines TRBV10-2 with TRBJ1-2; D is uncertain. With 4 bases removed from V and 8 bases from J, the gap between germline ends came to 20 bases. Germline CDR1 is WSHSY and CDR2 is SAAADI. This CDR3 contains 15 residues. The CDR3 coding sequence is TGCGCCAGCAGTGTACCCGAACAAGCCCCGTGGGGCTACACCTTC. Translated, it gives CASSVPEQAPWGYTF.

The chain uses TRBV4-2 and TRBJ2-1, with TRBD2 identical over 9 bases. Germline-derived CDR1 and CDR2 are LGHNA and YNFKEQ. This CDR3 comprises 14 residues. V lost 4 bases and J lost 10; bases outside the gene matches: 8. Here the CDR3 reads CASSPGGLAGEQFF. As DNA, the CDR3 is TGTGCCAGCAGCCCAGGGGGACTAGCCGGGGAGCAGTTCTTC.

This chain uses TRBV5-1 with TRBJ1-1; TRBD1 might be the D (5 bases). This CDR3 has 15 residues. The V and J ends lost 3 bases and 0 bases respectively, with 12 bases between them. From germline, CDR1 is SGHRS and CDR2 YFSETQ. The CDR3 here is CASSSGQNMNTEAFF. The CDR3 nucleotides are TGCGCCAGCAGCTCCGGACAAAACATGAACACTGAAGCTTTCTTT.

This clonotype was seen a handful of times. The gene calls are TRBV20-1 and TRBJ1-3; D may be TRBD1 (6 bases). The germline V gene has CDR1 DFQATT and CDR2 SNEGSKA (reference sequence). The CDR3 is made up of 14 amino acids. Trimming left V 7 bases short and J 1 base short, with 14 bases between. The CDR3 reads CSVPRTGSGNTIYF. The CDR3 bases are TGCAGTGTCCCACGAACAGGGTCTGGAAACACCATATATTTT.

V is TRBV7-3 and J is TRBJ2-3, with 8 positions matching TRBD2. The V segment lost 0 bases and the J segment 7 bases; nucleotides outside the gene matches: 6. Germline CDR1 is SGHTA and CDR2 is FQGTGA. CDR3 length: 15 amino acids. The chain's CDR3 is CASSLTRGEKNTQYF. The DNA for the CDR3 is TGTGCCAGCAGCTTAACGCGGGGGGAGAAAAATACGCAGTATTTT.

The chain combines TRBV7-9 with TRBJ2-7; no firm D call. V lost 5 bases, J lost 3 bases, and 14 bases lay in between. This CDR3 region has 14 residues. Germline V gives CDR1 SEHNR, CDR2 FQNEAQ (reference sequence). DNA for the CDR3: TGTGCCAGCAGCCTGGACGGAGCGTTCTACGAGCAGTACTTC. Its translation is CASSLDGAFYEQYF.

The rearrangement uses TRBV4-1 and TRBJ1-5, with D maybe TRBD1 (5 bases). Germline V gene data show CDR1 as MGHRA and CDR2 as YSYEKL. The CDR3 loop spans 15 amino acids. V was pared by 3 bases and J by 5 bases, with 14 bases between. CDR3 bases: TGCGCCAGCAGCCAGACCCCGACAGCCGATCAGCCCCAGCATTTT. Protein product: CASSQTPTADQPQHF.

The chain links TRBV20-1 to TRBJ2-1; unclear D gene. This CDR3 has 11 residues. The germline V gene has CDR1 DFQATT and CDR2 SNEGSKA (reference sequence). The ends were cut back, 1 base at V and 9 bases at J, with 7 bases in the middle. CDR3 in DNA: TGCAGTGCTAGAGTTGGAATTGAGCAGTTCTTC. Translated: CSARVGIEQFF.

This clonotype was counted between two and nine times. The CDR3 bases are TGTGCCAGCAGTGAAAACAGGGATGGTGAAGCTTTCTTT. Translating gives CASSENRDGEAFF. The rearrangement uses TRBV2 and TRBJ1-1; a weak D match, TRBD1 (6 bases). CDR3 size: 13 residues. The V end was cut by 2 bases, the J end by 7 bases, with 11 bases between. Germline-derived CDR1 and CDR2 are SNHLY and FYNNEI.

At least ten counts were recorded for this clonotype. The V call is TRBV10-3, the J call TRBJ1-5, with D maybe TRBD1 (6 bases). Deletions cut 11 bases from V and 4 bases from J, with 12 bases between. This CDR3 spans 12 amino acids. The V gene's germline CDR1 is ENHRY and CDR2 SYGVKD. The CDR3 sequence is CAFKRGNQPQHF. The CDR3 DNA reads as TGTGCCTTCAAAAGGGGGAATCAGCCCCAGCATTTT.

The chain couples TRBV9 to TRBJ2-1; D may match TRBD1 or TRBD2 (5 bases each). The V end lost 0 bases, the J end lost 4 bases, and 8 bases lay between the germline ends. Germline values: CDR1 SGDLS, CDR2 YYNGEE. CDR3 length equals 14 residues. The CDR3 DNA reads TGTGCCAGCAGCGTAGTGGGGGAATACAATGAGCAGTTCTTC. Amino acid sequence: CASSVVGEYNEQFF.

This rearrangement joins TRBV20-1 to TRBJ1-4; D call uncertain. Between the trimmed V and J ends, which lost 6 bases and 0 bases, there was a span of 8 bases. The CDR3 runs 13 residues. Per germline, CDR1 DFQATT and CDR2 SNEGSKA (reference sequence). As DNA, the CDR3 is TGCAGTGCGGACGGGGCAACTAATGAAAAACTGTTTTTT. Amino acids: CSADGATNEKLFF.

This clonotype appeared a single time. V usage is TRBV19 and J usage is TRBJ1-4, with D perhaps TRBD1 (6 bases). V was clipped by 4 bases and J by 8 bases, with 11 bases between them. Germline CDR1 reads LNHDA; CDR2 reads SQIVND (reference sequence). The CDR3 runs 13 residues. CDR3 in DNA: TGTGCCAGTAGTACCCAGGGGATAGAAAAACTGTTTTTT. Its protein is CASSTQGIEKLFF.

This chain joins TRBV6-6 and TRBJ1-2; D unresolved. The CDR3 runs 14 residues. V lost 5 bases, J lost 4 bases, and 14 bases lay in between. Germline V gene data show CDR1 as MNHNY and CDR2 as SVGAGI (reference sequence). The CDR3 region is CASSGPPYLYGYTF. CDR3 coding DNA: TGTGCCAGCAGTGGCCCTCCCTATCTCTATGGCTACACCTTC.

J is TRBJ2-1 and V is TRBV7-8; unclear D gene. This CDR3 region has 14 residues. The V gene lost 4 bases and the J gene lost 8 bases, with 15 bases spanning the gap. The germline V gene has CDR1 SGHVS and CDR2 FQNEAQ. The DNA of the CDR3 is TGTGCCAGCAGCTCGCTGGTAGGGCGGCATGAGCAGTTCTTC. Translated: CASSSLVGRHEQFF.

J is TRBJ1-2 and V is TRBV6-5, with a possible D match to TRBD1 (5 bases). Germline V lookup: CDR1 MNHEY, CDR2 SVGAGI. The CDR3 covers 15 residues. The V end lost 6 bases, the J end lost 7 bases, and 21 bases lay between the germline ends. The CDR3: CASRINLQGSGGYTF. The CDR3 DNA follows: TGTGCCAGCAGGATAAACCTCCAGGGTAGTGGTGGCTACACCTTC.

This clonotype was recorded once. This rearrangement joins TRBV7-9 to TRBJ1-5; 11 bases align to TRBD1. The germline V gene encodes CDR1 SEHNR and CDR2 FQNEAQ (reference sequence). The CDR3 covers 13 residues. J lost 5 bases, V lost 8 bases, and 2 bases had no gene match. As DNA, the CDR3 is TGTGCCAGCGGGACAGGGGGAGATCAGCCCCAGCATTTT. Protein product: CASGTGGDQPQHF.

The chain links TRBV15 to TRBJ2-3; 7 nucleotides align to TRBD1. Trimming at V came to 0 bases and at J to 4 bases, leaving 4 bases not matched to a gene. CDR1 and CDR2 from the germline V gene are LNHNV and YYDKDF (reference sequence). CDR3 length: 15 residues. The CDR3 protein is CATSRDPGQPDTQYF. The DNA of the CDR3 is TGTGCCACCAGCAGAGATCCGGGACAGCCAGATACGCAGTATTTT. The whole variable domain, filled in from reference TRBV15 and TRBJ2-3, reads DAMVIQNPRYQVTQFGKPVTLSCSQTLNHNVMYWYQQKSSQAPKLLFHYYDKDFNNEADTPDNFQSRRPNTSFCFLDIRSPGLGDTAMYLCATSRDPGQPDTQYFGPGTRLTVL.

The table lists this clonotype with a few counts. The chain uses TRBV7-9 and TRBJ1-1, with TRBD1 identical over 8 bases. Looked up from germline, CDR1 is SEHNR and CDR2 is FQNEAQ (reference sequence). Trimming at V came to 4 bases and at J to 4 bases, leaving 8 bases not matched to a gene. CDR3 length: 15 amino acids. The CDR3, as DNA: TGTGCCAGCAGCTCCACTTACAGGGGGAGCACTGAAGCTTTCTTT. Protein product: CASSSTYRGSTEAFF. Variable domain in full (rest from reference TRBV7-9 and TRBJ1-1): DTGVSQNPRHKITKRGQNVTFRCDPISEHNRLYWYRQTLGQGPEFLTYFQNEAQLEKSRLLSDRFSAERPKGSFSTLEIQRTEQGDSAMYLCASSSTYRGSTEAFFGQGTRLTVV.

CDR3 region: CASSWKSDTEAFF. The CDR3 nucleotides are TGTGCCAGCAGCTGGAAGTCCGACACTGAAGCTTTCTTT. The chain is built from TRBV6-6 and TRBJ1-1; the D is unclear. This CDR3 has 13 residues. Deletions cut 6 bases from V and 3 bases from J, with 11 bases between. Germline CDR1 MNHNY, CDR2 SVGAGI (reference sequence).

The chain's CDR3 is CASSLDREFGYTF. Written as DNA, the CDR3 is TGCGCCAGCAGCTTGGACAGGGAGTTCGGCTACACCTTC. The rearrangement links TRBV5-1 to TRBJ1-2; TRBD1 is a possible D gene (6 bases). The CDR3 sequence is 13 residues long. V lost 0 bases and J 8 bases, leaving 11 bases between the germline ends. Germline-derived CDR1 and CDR2 are SGHRS and YFSETQ.

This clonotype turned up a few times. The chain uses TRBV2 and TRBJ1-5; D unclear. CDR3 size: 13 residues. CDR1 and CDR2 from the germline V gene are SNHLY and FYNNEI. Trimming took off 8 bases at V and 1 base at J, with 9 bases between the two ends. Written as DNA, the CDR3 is TGTGCCAGCGGTCCGGAAAGCAATCAGCCCCAGCATTTT. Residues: CASGPESNQPQHF.

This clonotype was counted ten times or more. The DNA for the CDR3 is TGTGCCAGCAGCCCCGGGACAGGGCCGTACGAGCAGTACTTC. Its protein is CASSPGTGPYEQYF. The chain links TRBV5-5 to TRBJ2-7; TRBD1 matches at 9 bases. V shed 4 bases, J shed 4 bases, and the junction held 6 bases outside the gene matches. The V gene's germline CDR1 is SGHKS and CDR2 YYEKEE (reference sequence). The CDR3 totals 14 residues.

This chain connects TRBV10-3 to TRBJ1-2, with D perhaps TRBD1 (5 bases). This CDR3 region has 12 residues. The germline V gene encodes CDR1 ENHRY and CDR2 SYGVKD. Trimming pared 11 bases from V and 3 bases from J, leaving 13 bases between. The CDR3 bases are TGTGCCGCTGCCCGGGACGACTATGGCTACACCTTC. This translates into CAAARDDYGYTF.

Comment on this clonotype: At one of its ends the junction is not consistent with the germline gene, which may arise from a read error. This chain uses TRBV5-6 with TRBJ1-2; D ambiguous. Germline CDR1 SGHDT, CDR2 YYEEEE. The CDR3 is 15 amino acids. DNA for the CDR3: TGTGCCAGCGCCTCTGATGCGGACGGCGGAGGAGGCTACTCCTTC. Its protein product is CASASDADGGGGYSF.